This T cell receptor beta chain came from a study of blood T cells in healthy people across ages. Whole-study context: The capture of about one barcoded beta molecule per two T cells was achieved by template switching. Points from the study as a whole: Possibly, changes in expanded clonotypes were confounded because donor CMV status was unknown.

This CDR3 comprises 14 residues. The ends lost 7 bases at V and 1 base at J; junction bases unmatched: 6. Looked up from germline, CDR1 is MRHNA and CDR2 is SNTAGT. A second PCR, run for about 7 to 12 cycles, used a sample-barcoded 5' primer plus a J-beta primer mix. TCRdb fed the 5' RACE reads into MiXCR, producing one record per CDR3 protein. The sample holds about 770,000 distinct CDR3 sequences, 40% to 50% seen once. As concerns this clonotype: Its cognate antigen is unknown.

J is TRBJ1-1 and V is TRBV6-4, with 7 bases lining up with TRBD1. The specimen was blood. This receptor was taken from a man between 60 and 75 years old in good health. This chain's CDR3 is CASKRGTENTEAFF. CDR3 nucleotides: TGTGCCAGCAAGCGTGGGACAGAGAACACTGAAGCTTTCTTT.